What follows describes a single TCR beta chain. No antigen is known for it. An end of the junction differs from the germline gene, which may be a read error. Assay used: immunoSEQ multiplex PCR; TCRdb lists only in-frame clones, some missing. The sample lists about 120,000 clones; just under 80% were seen once. The sample comes from a study of a mutant IDH1 vaccine in newly diagnosed glioma. Study-level information: The initiation of vaccination occurred 4-6 weeks after radiotherapy alone, or with temozolomide cycles. Earlier therapy was either radiotherapy, temozolomide, or both, and most got both.

Germline V gene data show CDR1 as SSHAT and CDR2 as FNYEAQ (reference sequence). The CDR3 is 15 amino acids. Sample time point: week 11, during vaccination. The investigators gave 300 ug of mutant IDH1 20-mer peptide in each vaccine dose, together with topical imiquimod. The donors had new WHO grade 3 or 4 astrocytomas; these were IDH1-mutant and ATRX-lost. The rearrangement uses TRBV7-7 and TRBJ2-1; TRBD1 aligns across 12 bases. Sequences were derived from PBMCs, sampled from a glioma patient whose treatment included an IDH1 peptide vaccine. The TCR sequence derives from a middle-aged man with glioma. The CDR3: CASSSGTGGSNEQFF. The CDR3 DNA sequence: TGTGCTAGCAGCTCCGGGACAGGGGGCTCAAATGAGCAGTTCTTC. The full variable domain, rest sourced from reference TRBV7-7 and TRBJ2-1, is GAGVSQSPRYKVTKRGQDVTLRCDPISSHATLYWYQQALGQGPEFLTYFNYEAQPDKSGLPSDRFSAERPEGSISTLTIQRTEQRDSAMYRCASSSGTGGSNEQFFGPGTRLTVL.